The source of this T cell receptor (beta chain) is a study of cytomegalovirus exposure and HLA in healthy donors (dated by TCRdb to between 2016 and 2019). Looking at the study overall: An earlier analysis of several hundred of the donors reported more than 250 Gb of sequence data and around 110 million unique TCR beta sequences from about 200 million T cells. An early release that covered several hundred HLA-typed donors contained approximately 300 gigabases of sequencing data and tens of millions of unique TCR sequences. The genetic ancestry cluster associated with self-reported Caucasian donors included about 84% of the approximately 410 genotyped donors. The study was designed to test whether signatures of past pathogen exposure could be identified by cataloging public T cell receptors. The study used immunosequencing to profile the T cell repertoires of approximately 630 subjects and linked those repertoires to cytomegalovirus serostatus. A separate validation cohort of 100 to 150 different subjects was used in addition to the roughly 700-subject first cohort. To predict cytomegalovirus infection status, the study combined high-throughput TCR immunosequencing, statistical association of individual TCRs with disease status, and machine learning. A later analysis re-analyzed previously published TCR beta repertoires from 660 or so donors and added high-resolution HLA genotyping to study TCR occurrence patterns. The later analysis used no new phenotypic data to find candidate immune exposures, relying instead on TCR beta sequences and their occurrence across donors. In an earlier analysis of roughly 540 of the donors, high-throughput TCR beta sequencing was used to judge whether each TCR beta V gene segment behaved as functional or pseudogenic. Donor age, sex, ethnicity and CMV serostatus were compiled alongside the repertoire data. In a later genetic analysis, genome-wide SNP genotypes for about 65% of the roughly 670 donors were used, and that subset was treated as a discovery cohort. All discovery cohort repertoires had been generated on a single sequencing platform. HLA typing included class I and class II loci at four-digit resolution. The number of typed donors differed by locus: about 620-640 for A, B, C, DRB1 and DQB1; about 520 for DQA1; fewer than 610 for DPA1; and approximately 450 for DPB1. Four or five DR-DQ haplotypes were treated as single units for association and clustering because of strong linkage in the cohort. Among some 400 genotyped donors of the cohort, an average of around 240,000 unique TCR beta nucleotide sequences was sequenced per donor, of which 15% to 20% were non-productive. What the study reported, not specific to this receptor: A further reported finding was that TCR beta sequences accurately predicted the HLA-A and HLA-B alleles for most subjects in the first cohort. HLA typing was unavailable for some donors at each locus, so association tests used only the typed subset. The presence/absence analyses assumed that sequencing depth was roughly uniform across donors, and that assumption may not be true. In an earlier analysis of more than 450 of the donors, most TCR beta V segments were observed in productive rearrangements about 90% or about 30% of the time, broadly matching IMGT annotations. In a later analysis, most CMV-associated TCR beta chains were found to appear HLA-restricted, with HLA associations seemingly driven largely by CMV exposure. Because counts were too low, approximately 15 rarely observed V segments, including chromosome 9 orphons, were excluded from the earlier analysis of 587 of the donors. A few of the identified cytomegalovirus-associated TCR beta chains were confirmed in vitro to be specific for cytomegalovirus antigens. A later analysis associated roughly 17,000 TCR beta sequences with specific HLA alleles at a false discovery rate of 0.05. A later analysis found that TCR association rates varied across HLA loci, with DRB1 alleles showing the most associated TCRs and HLA-C alleles the fewest. In a later genetic analysis, fewer N-insertions in productive TCRs were reported among donors in an Asian-associated ancestry cluster than the approximately 710-donor mean. In a later analysis, several top co-occurrence clusters were reported to appear linked to parvovirus B19, influenza, CMV and Epstein-Barr virus. Compared with equally common non-associated chains, HLA-associated TCR beta chains in a later analysis were more clonally expanded and had lower generation probabilities. Assigning TCR associations to individual alleles was difficult when HLA alleles, especially DR and DQ, strongly co-occurred. In both the original and validation cohorts, the classifier was reported to diagnose cytomegalovirus status with high specificity and sensitivity. The study listed 164 TCR beta chains as associated with cytomegalovirus. The sequencing pipeline was judged likely to have produced a cluster of highly shared sequence variants as a technical artifact. V-gene and J-gene trimming of TCR beta chains was associated with a missense DCLRE1C variant in a later genetic analysis, and the association was replicated in an independent cohort. Across donors, most TCR sequences were observed very rarely, whereas some public TCRs were present in many individuals. Immune exposure information for the cohort was limited to CMV serostatus. Correlated functional status among segregating V segments might be attributable to linkage disequilibrium, but an unknown experimental factor could not be ruled out. Only TCR beta chains were sequenced in this cohort, and the absence of alpha or paired-chain data limited detectable features. According to the authors, the approach could potentially be generalized to other disease states and immunological phenotypes. Because the 87-base-pair reads could not distinguish some IMGT-functional V segments, including TRBV6-2 and TRBV6-3, those segments were excluded.

The V end loses 7 bases and the J end loses 3 bases, and a stretch of 15 bases separates them. Its CDR3 holds 14 amino acids, cysteine through phenylalanine. Of all the DNA, just the CDR3 is kept, 42 bases in frame from base 1. CDR1 SEHNR and CDR2 FQNEAQ were looked up in the germline V gene (reference sequence). Libraries were prepared through the immunoSEQ multiplex PCR assay. For the multiplex PCR, a mixture combining 60 forward primers for TCR Vbeta segments and 13 reverse primers for TCR Jbeta segments was used. The CDR3 region of rearranged TCR beta genes was amplified from genomic DNA with a multiplex PCR assay. Amplified TCR beta libraries were sequenced as 87-base-pair reads on the Illumina HiSeq System. The study's processing was this. Across the 600 to 700 repertoires, a later analysis counted 80 million or so unique TCR beta chains, approximately 12 million of which were shared by at least two donors. To remove PCR and sequencing errors, raw reads were error-corrected and collapsed into unique sequences using a nearest-neighbor algorithm that merged closely related sequences. Alignment of CDR3 sequences to IMGT reference sequences was used to assign V, D and J gene segments. Each retained sequence needed at least a six-nucleotide match to both a V gene segment and a J gene segment. Rearrangements were called productive when the CDR3 lacked stop codons and stayed in frame with V and J; all others were non-productive. CDR3 was defined by IMGT convention, running from the second conserved V-encoded cysteine to the conserved J-encoded phenylalanine. In an earlier analysis of roughly 580 of the donors, sequences lacking an unambiguous match to a single V gene segment were excluded. In an earlier analysis of approximately 560 of the donors, a V segment was called functional when productive rearrangements were above 56.7%, and segregating when the standard deviation between donors exceeded 5%. To diagnose cytomegalovirus status from the catalog of TCR beta chain sequences, a statistical classification framework was built. In a later analysis, TCR nucleotide sequences were compared against IMGT/GENE-DB human TR gene sequences so that V and J genes could be assigned. Using the TCRdist pipeline, a later analysis assigned CDR3 sequences along with most-parsimonious VDJ recombination scenarios. In a later analysis, each TCR beta chain was defined by its CDR3 amino acid sequence together with its V-gene family, and reads lacking a unique V-gene family were excluded. As a way to deal with suspected cross-contamination and a sequencing artifact, a later analysis dropped over 550 nucleotide sequences that were highly shared and had low generation probability. For each public chain, a later analysis derived a clonal expansion index from normalized ranks of inferred template counts within each repertoire. In a later analysis, generation probabilities were computed with a VDJ recombination model fitted to out-of-frame rearrangements, and the resulting probabilities were checked against IGoR. In a later analysis, TCR-TCR, TCR-HLA and TCR-CMV co-occurrence was scored with hypergeometric tests, and a repertoire-size bias correction was applied to TCR pairs. False discovery rates were estimated in a later analysis by permuting HLA or CMV assignments 20 times. A later analysis grouped co-occurring TCRs with DBSCAN, adding TCRdist sequence similarity when clustering within HLA-allele-positive subsets. Repertoires with fewer than 30,000 or more than 120,000 public chains were left out of co-occurrence clustering, as were about 5 repertoires with anomalous nucleotide sharing. The source is immuneACCESS, and TCRdb retained only in-frame sequences with V and J called. Part of the clones is not carried over; for the studies checked, unresolved V genes explain less than half of this, and the remainder is unexplained. The DNA gave D and trimming, while V, J and clone size come from that table. In this sample's table one finds around 75,000 clones. The ten largest make up 4.5% to 5% of the sample.

Of note for this clone: It has no known antigen specificity.

The cohort consisted of approximately 670 healthy bone marrow donors. Cohort members were all nominally healthy when sampled, although unrecorded immune exposures were likely present. The donor was CMV seronegative and belonged to the group of several hundred seronegative cohort members. Each donor provided a peripheral blood sample, and peripheral blood mononuclear cells were used for TCR beta sequencing. The Qiagen DNeasy Blood Extraction Kit was used to extract genomic DNA from the blood cell samples. This chain joins TRBV7-9 to TRBJ1-1, and perhaps TRBD1 as D gene, on 5 matching bases. Sequencing was carried out using PBMCs. The TCR sequence derives from a man between 40 and 49 years old in good health and CMV-seronegative. The bases read TGTGCCAGCACCCTGGACACTCAGTACACTGAAGCTTTCTTT. This translates into CASTLDTQYTEAFF.